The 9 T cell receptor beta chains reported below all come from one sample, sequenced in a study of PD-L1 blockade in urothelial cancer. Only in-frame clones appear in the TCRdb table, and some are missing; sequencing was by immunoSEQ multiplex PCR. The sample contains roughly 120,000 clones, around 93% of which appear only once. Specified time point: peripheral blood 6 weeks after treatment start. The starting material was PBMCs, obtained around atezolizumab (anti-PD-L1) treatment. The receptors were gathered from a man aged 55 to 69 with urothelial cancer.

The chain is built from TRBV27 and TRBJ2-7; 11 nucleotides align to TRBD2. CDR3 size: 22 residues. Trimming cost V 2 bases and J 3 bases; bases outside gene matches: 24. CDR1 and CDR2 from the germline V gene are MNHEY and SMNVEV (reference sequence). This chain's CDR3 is CASSLKALGQPRTSGSVYEQYF. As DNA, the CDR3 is TGTGCCAGCAGTTTAAAAGCCTTAGGACAGCCTCGAACTAGCGGGAGTGTCTACGAGCAGTACTTC.

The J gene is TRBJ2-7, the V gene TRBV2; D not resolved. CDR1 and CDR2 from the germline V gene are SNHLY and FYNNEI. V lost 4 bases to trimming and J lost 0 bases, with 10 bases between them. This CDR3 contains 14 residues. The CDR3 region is CASSATESSYEQYF. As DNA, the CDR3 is TGTGCCAGCAGTGCTACAGAAAGCTCCTACGAGCAGTACTTC.

The CDR3, as DNA: TGCGCCAGCAGTAGAGGGGGCGCGAATGAAAAACTGTTTTTT. This sequence encodes CASSRGGANEKLFF. The chain combines TRBV5-1 with TRBJ1-4; 7 bases are a match to TRBD1. The CDR3 consists of 14 residues. The J segment lost 5 bases and the V segment lost 5 bases, leaving 6 bases of the junction unmatched. Germline CDR1 SGHRS, CDR2 YFSETQ.

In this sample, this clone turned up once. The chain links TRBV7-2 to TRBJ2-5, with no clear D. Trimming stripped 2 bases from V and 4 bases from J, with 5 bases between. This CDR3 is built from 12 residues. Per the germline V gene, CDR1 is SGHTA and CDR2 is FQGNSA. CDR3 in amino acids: CASSLSGETQYF. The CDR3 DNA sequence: TGTGCCAGCAGCTTATCAGGAGAGACCCAGTACTTC. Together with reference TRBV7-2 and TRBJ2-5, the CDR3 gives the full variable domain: GAGVSQSPSNKVTEKGKDVELRCDPISGHTALYWYRQSLGQGLEFLIYFQGNSAPDKSGLPSDRFSAERTGGSVSTLTIQRTQQEDSAVYLCASSLSGETQYFGPGTRLLVL.

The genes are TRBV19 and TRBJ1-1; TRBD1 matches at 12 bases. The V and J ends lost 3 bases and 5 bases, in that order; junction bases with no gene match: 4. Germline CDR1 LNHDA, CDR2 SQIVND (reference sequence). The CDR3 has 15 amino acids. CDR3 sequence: CASSMGTGGLTEAFF. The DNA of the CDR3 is TGTGCCAGTAGTATGGGGACAGGGGGCTTAACTGAAGCTTTCTTT.

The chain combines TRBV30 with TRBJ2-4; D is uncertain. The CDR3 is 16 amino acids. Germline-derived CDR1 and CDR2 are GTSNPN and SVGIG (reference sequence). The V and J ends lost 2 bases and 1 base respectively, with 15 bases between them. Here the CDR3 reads CAWSSFEILAKNIQYF. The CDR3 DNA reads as TGTGCCTGGAGTTCATTCGAGATCCTGGCCAAAAACATTCAGTACTTC.

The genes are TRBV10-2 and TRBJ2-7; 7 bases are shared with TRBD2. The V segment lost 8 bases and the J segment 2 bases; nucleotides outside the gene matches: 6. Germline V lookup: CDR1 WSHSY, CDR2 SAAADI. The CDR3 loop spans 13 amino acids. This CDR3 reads CASQMGGAYEQYF. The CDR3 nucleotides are TGCGCCAGCCAGATGGGAGGGGCCTACGAGCAGTACTTC.

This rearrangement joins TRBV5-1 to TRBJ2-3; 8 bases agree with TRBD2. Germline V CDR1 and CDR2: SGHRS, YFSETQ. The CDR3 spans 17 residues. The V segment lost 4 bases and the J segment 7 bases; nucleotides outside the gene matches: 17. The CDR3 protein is CASSREFGAGVPNTQYF. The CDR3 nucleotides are TGCGCCAGCAGCCGCGAGTTCGGAGCGGGAGTACCAAATACGCAGTATTTT.

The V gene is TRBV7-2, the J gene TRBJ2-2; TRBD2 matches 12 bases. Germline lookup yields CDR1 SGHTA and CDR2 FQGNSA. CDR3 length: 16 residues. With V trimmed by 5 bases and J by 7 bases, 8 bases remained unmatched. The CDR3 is CASSLSSGGAIGELFF. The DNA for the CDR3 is TGTGCCAGCAGCCTATCTAGCGGGGGGGCGATCGGGGAGCTGTTTTTT. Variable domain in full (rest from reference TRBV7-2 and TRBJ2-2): GAGVSQSPSNKVTEKGKDVELRCDPISGHTALYWYRQSLGQGLEFLIYFQGNSAPDKSGLPSDRFSAERTGGSVSTLTIQRTQQEDSAVYLCASSLSSGGAIGELFFGEGSRLTVL.